The 27 T cell receptor beta chains reported below all come from one sample, sequenced in a study of cytomegalovirus exposure and HLA in healthy donors (dated by TCRdb to 2016 to 2017). Libraries were made using the immunoSEQ multiplex PCR assay. A mixture of 60 forward primers for TCR Vbeta segments and 13 reverse primers for TCR Jbeta segments was used in the multiplex PCR. TCRdb took this table from immuneACCESS and kept in-frame rearrangements with V and J called. Such tables lack part of the clones; where checked against another copy, unresolved V genes explain under half of the gap, and the rest is unexplained. For this sample there are around 200,000 clones; approximately 80% appear just once. The leading ten clones occupy around 9.6% of the sample. Sequenced material: PBMCs. Every receptor here comes from a woman aged 50 to 60 in good health and CMV-seropositive.

The chain uses TRBV7-8 and TRBJ1-6; D is ambiguous. CDR1 SGHVS and CDR2 FQNEAQ come from the germline V gene. CDR3 length: 19 residues. V was trimmed by 3 bases and J by 0 bases, leaving 18 bases between them. Here the CDR3 DNA reads TGTGCCAGCAGCTTTTTCGATGGGAGCTATAGCTCCTATAATTCACCCCTCCACTTT. This sequence encodes CASSFFDGSYSSYNSPLHF.

The chain has TRBV28 and TRBJ2-7, with no clear D. Deletions cut 4 bases from V and 5 bases from J, with 12 bases between. This CDR3 has 13 amino acids. CDR1 is MDHEN, CDR2 SYDVKM, per germline. In DNA form, the CDR3 reads TGTGCCAGCAGTTATCCCCCGGTCGACGAGCAGTACTTC. Encoded protein: CASSYPPVDEQYF.

This chain joins TRBV19 and TRBJ1-2; the D gene is possibly TRBD1 (6 bases). The V end was cut by 7 bases, the J end by 4 bases, with 13 bases between. There are 13 residues in the CDR3. CDR1 LNHDA and CDR2 SQIVND come from the germline V gene (reference sequence). For the CDR3, the DNA is TGTGCCAGTACCCCGGACAGACTCTATGGCTACACCTTC. Protein product: CASTPDRLYGYTF.

The V call is TRBV11-2, the J call TRBJ2-5; TRBD2 might be the D (6 bases). Trimming took 5 bases from V and 5 from J, leaving 18 bases between them. The CDR3 has 15 residues. Germline V gene lookup returns CDR1 SGHAT and CDR2 FQNNGV. The CDR3 DNA sequence: TGTGCCAGCAGCCCACAGGCTAGCGCGGTCGAGACCCAGTACTTC. Encoded protein: CASSPQASAVETQYF.

This clone was detected only a few times. V gene TRBV6-5 combines with J gene TRBJ1-4; 10 bases map to TRBD1. The CDR3 loop spans 14 amino acids. The trim removed 6 bases at V and 8 bases at J, leaving 6 bases unmatched. From germline, CDR1 is MNHEY and CDR2 SVGAGI. The CDR3 DNA reads as TGTGCCAGCAGACCGGGACAGGGGTTCGAAAAACTGTTTTTT. This gives the protein CASRPGQGFEKLFF.

The gene calls are TRBV6-1 and TRBJ2-3; possibly TRBD2 for D (6 bases). V lost 5 bases and J 4 bases, leaving 10 bases between the germline ends. Per the germline V gene, CDR1 is MNHNS and CDR2 is SASEGT. CDR3 length equals 13 residues. CDR3 DNA sequence: TGTGCCAGCAGTCCAAGGGAGGCAGATACGCAGTATTTT. As protein: CASSPREADTQYF.

This clone occurred once. The rearrangement uses TRBV5-1 and TRBJ2-1; the D is unclear. The CDR3 has 16 residues. Germline-derived CDR1 and CDR2 are SGHRS and YFSETQ. The V end lost 5 bases, the J end lost 1 base, and 16 bases lay between the germline ends. The CDR3 spells CASSLGTTRSYNEQFF. In DNA, the CDR3 is TGCGCCAGCAGTCTGGGCACCACCAGGTCCTACAATGAGCAGTTCTTC.

The J gene is TRBJ1-1, the V gene TRBV4-3, with 9 bases lining up with TRBD1. Trimming took 0 bases from V and 4 from J; bases not matched to a gene: 6. The germline V gene has CDR1 LGHNA and CDR2 YSLEER. The CDR3 has 16 amino acids. CDR3 in amino acids: CASSQETGTGPTEAFF. As DNA, the CDR3 is TGCGCCAGCAGCCAAGAAACCGGGACAGGGCCCACTGAAGCTTTCTTT.

The CDR3 reads CASSQDGVGHEQYF. CDR3 nucleotides: TGTGCCAGCAGTCAAGACGGGGTAGGCCACGAGCAGTACTTC. The V gene is TRBV27, the J gene TRBJ2-7; TRBD2 is a possible D gene (5 bases). The length of the CDR3 is 14 residues. V was trimmed by 5 bases and J by 5 bases, leaving 16 bases between them. Germline loops: CDR1 MNHEY, CDR2 SMNVEV (reference sequence).

The rearrangement uses TRBV5-4 and TRBJ2-2, with 7 bases that match TRBD1. CDR1 and CDR2 from the germline V gene are SGHNT and YYREEE (reference sequence). V dropped 4 bases and J dropped 2; count of bases not matched to a gene: 5. The CDR3 extends over 15 amino acids. CDR3 sequence: CASSPGTVNTGELFF. In DNA form, the CDR3 reads TGTGCCAGCAGCCCCGGGACAGTTAACACCGGGGAGCTGTTTTTT.

This sequence joins TRBV10-3 and TRBJ2-7; 14 bases are shared with TRBD2. The ends lost 5 bases at V and 2 bases at J; junction bases unmatched: 11. CDR1 and CDR2 (germline): ENHRY, SYGVKD. This CDR3 is built from 18 residues. The CDR3 nucleotides are TGTGCCATCAGTAAGGGACTAGCGGGGGCCTCCTCCCCCTACGAGCAGTACTTC. Its translation is CAISKGLAGASSPYEQYF.

This clone was observed a single time. The rearrangement uses TRBV5-1 and TRBJ2-2; 10 nucleotides align to TRBD1. Germline lookup yields CDR1 SGHRS and CDR2 YFSETQ. This CDR3 spans 13 amino acids. Losses at the gene ends were 9 bases for V and 3 bases for J; bases not matched to a gene: 2. DNA for the CDR3: TGCGCCACCGGGACAGGGGACACCGGGGAGCTGTTTTTT. It yields the protein CATGTGDTGELFF. The full variable domain, with the rest looked up from reference TRBV5-1 and TRBJ2-2, is KAGVTQTPRYLIKTRGQQVTLSCSPISGHRSVSWYQQTPGQGLQFLFEYFSETQRNKGNFPGRFSGRQFSNSRSEMNVSTLELGDSALYLCATGTGDTGELFFGEGSRLTVL.

The genes are TRBV5-1 and TRBJ2-5; 8 nucleotides match TRBD1. Germline-derived CDR1 and CDR2 are SGHRS and YFSETQ. There are 13 residues in the CDR3. The V segment lost 4 bases and the J segment 5 bases; nucleotides outside the gene matches: 4. CDR3 bases: TGCGCCAGCAGCGGACAGGGCCCGGAGACCCAGTACTTC. This codes for CASSGQGPETQYF.

This chain uses TRBV6-6 with TRBJ1-5, with D tentatively TRBD1 (5 bases). In germline, CDR1 is MNHNY, CDR2 SVGAGI (reference sequence). The V end was cut by 5 bases, the J end by 5 bases, with 13 bases between. The CDR3 is 14 residues long. DNA for the CDR3: TGTGCCAGCAGTGGTCAGACAGATCATCAGCCCCAGCATTTT. Its protein is CASSGQTDHQPQHF.

The chain combines TRBV7-8 with TRBJ2-3; 11 bases fit TRBD1. CDR3 length: 16 residues. The ends lost 5 bases at V and 2 bases at J; junction bases unmatched: 6. CDR1 is SGHVS and CDR2 is FQNEAQ in the germline V gene. CDR3 nucleotide sequence: TGTGCCAGCAGCCCGAGGACAGGGGGCACCACAGATACGCAGTATTTT. It translates to CASSPRTGGTTDTQYF.

The chain recombines TRBV6-5 with TRBJ1-6, with 9 bases matching TRBD1. The germline V gene has CDR1 MNHEY and CDR2 SVGAGI. The CDR3 runs 16 residues. Trimming at V came to 3 bases and at J to 8 bases, leaving 8 bases not matched to a gene. CDR3 nucleotides: TGTGCCAGCAGTTATTCCACGGGACAGGGAGATTCACCCCTCCACTTT. It yields the protein CASSYSTGQGDSPLHF.

The chain has TRBV9 and TRBJ1-1; TRBD1 is a possible D gene (5 bases). CDR1 SGDLS and CDR2 YYNGEE come from the germline V gene. V lost 0 bases and J lost 1, with 10 bases in between. The CDR3 length is 15 residues. The CDR3 DNA is TGTGCCAGCAGCGTAGCTACAGGAGAGAACACTGAAGCTTTCTTT. Translated, it gives CASSVATGENTEAFF.

V and J are TRBV6-5 and TRBJ1-1; TRBD1 might be the D (6 bases). The CDR3 extends over 15 amino acids. Per the germline V gene, CDR1 is MNHEY and CDR2 is SVGAGI. V shed 4 bases and J shed 5 bases, with 17 bases lying between them. CDR3 sequence reads: CASSFQGQRGTEAFF. Here the CDR3 DNA reads TGTGCCAGCAGTTTTCAGGGGCAGAGGGGGACTGAAGCTTTCTTT.

The CDR3 coding sequence is TGTGCCAGCAGCTTAAGGGGTCGGGGACTAGCGGGAGACAATGAGCAGTTCTTC. This translates into CASSLRGRGLAGDNEQFF. The genes are TRBV7-3 and TRBJ2-1; 14 bases are shared with TRBD2. The CDR3 length is 18 residues. The V segment lost 1 base and the J segment 5 bases; nucleotides outside the gene matches: 7. Germline CDR1 SGHTA, CDR2 FQGTGA.

This clone showed up just a few times. The genes are TRBV6-5 and TRBJ1-1, with D unclear. CDR3 length equals 14 residues. Germline V lookup: CDR1 MNHEY, CDR2 SVGAGI. V was cut by 6 bases and J by 0 bases, with 11 bases left in between. The CDR3 nucleotides read TGTGCCAGCAGACAACAGTTGATGAACACTGAAGCTTTCTTT. Residues: CASRQQLMNTEAFF.

The rearrangement links TRBV9 to TRBJ1-6; 8 positions agree with TRBD1. The ends lost 4 bases at V and 7 bases at J; junction bases unmatched: 4. CDR3 length: 14 amino acids. Germline-derived CDR1 and CDR2 are SGDLS and YYNGEE. The chain's CDR3 is CASSQTGENSPLHF. In nucleotides, the CDR3 is TGTGCCAGCAGCCAGACAGGGGAAAATTCACCCCTCCACTTT.

The V and J genes are TRBV5-1 and TRBJ1-1, with TRBD1 matching over 7 bases. The V gene end was trimmed by 3 bases and the J gene end by 0 bases; junction bases not matched to a gene: 2. This CDR3 has 14 amino acids. Germline CDR1 and CDR2: SGHRS and YFSETQ. CDR3 amino acids: CASSSGQLNTEAFF. The CDR3 coding sequence is TGCGCCAGCAGCTCGGGACAGTTGAACACTGAAGCTTTCTTT. Full variable domain (rest looked up from reference TRBV5-1 and TRBJ1-1): KAGVTQTPRYLIKTRGQQVTLSCSPISGHRSVSWYQQTPGQGLQFLFEYFSETQRNKGNFPGRFSGRQFSNSRSEMNVSTLELGDSALYLCASSSGQLNTEAFFGQGTRLTVV.

Concerning this clone: Other DNA sequences within the sample encode an identical CDR3. This chain connects TRBV13 to TRBJ2-7, with D tentatively TRBD2 (5 bases). The CDR3 is 15 amino acids. Trimming left V 1 base short and J 4 bases short, with 14 bases between. CDR1 is PRHDT, CDR2 FYEKMQ, per germline (reference sequence). The CDR3 DNA sequence: TGTGCCAGCAGCTTAGACACCCTTCGAGGGTACGAGCAGTACTTC. It is translated as CASSLDTLRGYEQYF.

The chain combines TRBV30 with TRBJ2-3; unclear D gene. Trimming took off 3 bases at V and 5 bases at J, with 12 bases between the two ends. The CDR3 consists of 13 residues. In germline, CDR1 is GTSNPN, CDR2 SVGIG (reference sequence). For the CDR3, the DNA is TGTGCCTGGAGCCGGTTAGCCGGAGATACGCAGTATTTT. Its protein product is CAWSRLAGDTQYF.

CDR3 sequence: CASSLGGGHFPVTF. In nucleotides, the CDR3 is TGTGCCAGCAGCTTGGGTGGGGGACACTTCCCTGTGACCTTC. The V and J genes are TRBV5-8 and TRBJ1-2, with a weak D call TRBD1 (6 bases). This CDR3 contains 14 residues. The germline V gene encodes CDR1 SGHTS and CDR2 YDEGEE. Between the trimmed V and J ends, which lost 0 bases and 14 bases, there was a span of 20 bases.

The chain is built from TRBV6-4 and TRBJ1-2; TRBD1 aligns across 7 bases. V dropped 5 bases and J dropped 2; count of bases not matched to a gene: 2. Per the germline V gene, CDR1 is MRHNA and CDR2 is SNTAGT. This CDR3 region has 13 residues. CDR3 DNA sequence: TGTGCCAGCAGTCAGGGACAGAACTATGGCTACACCTTC. It is translated as CASSQGQNYGYTF.

The CDR3 DNA reads as TGTGCCAGCAGTTTCTCCAGTCTAGCGGGGTACACCGGGGAGCTGTTTTTT. Translated: CASSFSSLAGYTGELFF. The chain joins TRBV28 to TRBJ2-2; TRBD2 matches at 9 bases. Per the germline V gene, CDR1 is MDHEN and CDR2 is SYDVKM. The junction had 8 bases not matched to a gene; V was cut back by 3 bases and J by 3 bases. The CDR3 is made up of 17 amino acids.